Below, 30 T cell receptor beta chains from the same sample are listed, as sequenced in a study of shared clonotypes between healthy human individuals. The method was immunoSEQ multiplex PCR; TCRdb's version includes in-frame clones alone and lacks a portion of them. The sample comprises over a million clones, about 98.5% of which are singletons, and approximately 0.4% rests with the top ten. The sample taken for sequencing was naive CD4+ T cells sorted from blood. The subset here: CD45RA+ positively selected. These receptors were obtained from a man under 40 in good health.

This clone appeared once. This sequence joins TRBV5-5 and TRBJ2-7; 7 bases match TRBD1. CDR1 is SGHKS, CDR2 YYEKEE, per germline (reference sequence). The length of the CDR3 is 13 residues. Unmatched junction bases numbered 11, after V lost 10 bases and J lost 4 bases. The CDR3, as DNA: TGTGCCTCATCCCGGGACAGTAATTACGAGCAGTACTTC. It encodes CASSRDSNYEQYF.

The chain uses TRBV5-4 and TRBJ2-7; D might be TRBD1 (6 bases). Germline V lookup: CDR1 SGHNT, CDR2 YYREEE (reference sequence). V was trimmed by 4 bases and J by 6 bases, leaving 14 bases between them. CDR3 length: 13 amino acids. CDR3 protein: CASSKQGTGEQYF. Here the CDR3 DNA reads TGTGCCAGCAGCAAACAGGGTACGGGCGAGCAGTACTTC.

This chain uses TRBV19 with TRBJ1-5; D ambiguous. V was trimmed by 8 bases and J by 0 bases, leaving 5 bases between them. Per the germline V gene, CDR1 is LNHDA and CDR2 is SQIVND (reference sequence). This CDR3 has 12 amino acids. The CDR3 DNA sequence: TGTGCCAGTGCTATTAGCAATCAGCCCCAGCATTTT. Its translation: CASAISNQPQHF.

The CDR3 sequence is CASSLRTGGGREQFF. DNA of the CDR3: TGCGCCAGCAGCTTACGGACAGGGGGCGGACGGGAGCAGTTCTTC. The rearrangement uses TRBV5-1 and TRBJ2-1, with TRBD1 matching 11 bases. The CDR3 loop spans 15 amino acids. Looked up from germline, CDR1 is SGHRS and CDR2 is YFSETQ. The V gene end was trimmed by 2 bases and the J gene end by 10 bases; junction bases not matched to a gene: 8. Looking up the rest from reference TRBV5-1 and TRBJ2-1 gives the full variable domain: KAGVTQTPRYLIKTRGQQVTLSCSPISGHRSVSWYQQTPGQGLQFLFEYFSETQRNKGNFPGRFSGRQFSNSRSEMNVSTLELGDSALYLCASSLRTGGGREQFFGPGTRLTVL.

This clone occurred once. The sample contains more than one DNA sequence encoding this CDR3. The gene calls are TRBV29-1 and TRBJ2-7; a possible D gene is TRBD1 (6 bases). The CDR3 contains 12 residues. CDR1 and CDR2 (germline): SQVTM, ANQGSEA. V lost 7 bases, J lost 2 bases, and 12 bases lay in between. CDR3 sequence reads: CSARDTAYEQYF. The CDR3 DNA follows: TGCAGCGCCCGGGACACTGCCTACGAGCAGTACTTC.

The rearrangement links TRBV7-2 to TRBJ2-7, with a weak D call TRBD1 (5 bases). The CDR3 runs to 14 residues. Germline CDR1 SGHTA, CDR2 FQGNSA. Between the trimmed V and J ends, which lost 1 base and 2 bases, there was a span of 9 bases. The CDR3 loop reads CASSLDFRAYEQYF. The CDR3 DNA reads TGTGCCAGCAGCTTAGATTTCAGGGCCTACGAGCAGTACTTC.

This chain uses TRBV7-9 with TRBJ2-7; D assignment may be TRBD1 or TRBD2 (5 bases each). Germline CDR1 is SEHNR and CDR2 is FQNEAQ (reference sequence). The CDR3 runs to 11 residues. Trimming left V 3 bases short and J 7 bases short, with 7 bases between. The CDR3 region is CASSLGVEQYF. The CDR3 coding sequence is TGTGCCAGCAGCTTGGGGGTTGAGCAGTACTTC. The whole variable domain, filled in from reference TRBV7-9 and TRBJ2-7, reads DTGVSQNPRHKITKRGQNVTFRCDPISEHNRLYWYRQTLGQGPEFLTYFQNEAQLEKSRLLSDRFSAERPKGSFSTLEIQRTEQGDSAMYLCASSLGVEQYFGPGTRLTVT.

The CDR3 bases are TGTGCCAGCAGCCGACCTAGCGGGACAGATACGCAGTATTTT. Encoded protein: CASSRPSGTDTQYF. The genes are TRBV5-4 and TRBJ2-3; 8 nucleotides line up with TRBD2. V lost 4 bases to trimming and J lost 3 bases; unmatched junction nucleotides: 4. CDR3 length equals 14 residues. Germline V lookup: CDR1 SGHNT, CDR2 YYREEE (reference sequence). Based on the CDR3 plus reference TRBV5-4 and TRBJ2-3, the full variable domain is ETGVTQSPTHLIKTRGQQVTLRCSSQSGHNTVSWYQQALGQGPQFIFQYYREEENGRGNFPPRFSGLQFPNYSSELNVNALELDDSALYLCASSRPSGTDTQYFGPGTRLTVL.

This chain joins TRBV5-1 and TRBJ2-5; 9 bases fit TRBD1. Germline V gene sequence: CDR1 SGHRS, CDR2 YFSETQ. The CDR3 runs to 14 residues. The J segment lost 9 bases and the V segment lost 4 bases, leaving 10 bases of the junction unmatched. This CDR3 is CASSTGTGKGAQYF. CDR3 DNA sequence: TGCGCCAGCAGCACCGGGACAGGGAAAGGGGCCCAGTACTTC.

The CDR3 sequence: CAWSVTSGRPYEQYF. The CDR3 nucleotides read TGTGCCTGGAGTGTGACTAGCGGGCGACCCTACGAGCAGTACTTC. The V gene is TRBV30, the J gene TRBJ2-7; TRBD2 matches at 10 bases. CDR1 is GTSNPN, CDR2 SVGIG, per germline (reference sequence). This CDR3 is 15 amino acids long. V shed 0 bases and J 2 bases; nucleotides not matched to a gene: 4.

This chain links TRBV27 with TRBJ1-2; D not certain. With 2 bases removed from V and 8 bases from J, the gap between germline ends came to 12 bases. Germline CDR1 is MNHEY and CDR2 is SMNVEV (reference sequence). This CDR3 spans 13 amino acids. The CDR3 loop is CASSLGGLRGYTF. The CDR3 DNA reads TGTGCCAGCAGTTTAGGAGGGCTGCGAGGCTACACCTTC.

The rearrangement links TRBV18 to TRBJ2-1; 7 bases are a match to TRBD2. The CDR3 consists of 13 residues. Germline V lookup: CDR1 KGHSH, CDR2 LQKENI. V gave up 3 bases and J gave up 10 bases; unmatched junction bases: 6. The CDR3 DNA follows: TGTGCCAGCTCACCGGCGGGAGCGGAAGAGCAGTTCTTC. It codes for CASSPAGAEEQFF.

As for this clone: The DNA is left out, because the CDR3 cannot be placed on it with certainty; the CDR3 is given as TCRdb lists it. The genes are TRBV6-6 and TRBJ2-3; TRBD1 is the table's D call, not checked against the DNA. The germline CDR1 and CDR2 sequences are MNHNY and SVGAGI (reference sequence). The CDR3 is made up of 14 amino acids, end residues included. Here the CDR3 reads CASSFGQGSGTRYF.

The chain joins TRBV5-1 to TRBJ2-3; D might be TRBD1 (5 bases). This CDR3 contains 13 residues. The germline V gene has CDR1 SGHRS and CDR2 YFSETQ. Trimming took off 3 bases at V and 5 bases at J, with 10 bases between the two ends. Here the CDR3 reads CASSSSRGDTQYF. In DNA, the CDR3 is TGCGCCAGCAGCTCTAGTAGGGGAGATACGCAGTATTTT.

The chain links TRBV6-6 to TRBJ1-2; TRBD1 might be the D (5 bases). The CDR3 is 13 residues long. The V end was cut by 7 bases, the J end by 4 bases, with 13 bases between. Germline-derived CDR1 and CDR2 are MNHNY and SVGAGI (reference sequence). In DNA form, the CDR3 reads TGTGCCAGCACCCAGACAGAACTCTATGGCTACACCTTC. Encoded protein: CASTQTELYGYTF.

The rearrangement links TRBV18 to TRBJ1-2; no clear D. Germline CDR1 is KGHSH and CDR2 is LQKENI. The CDR3 loop spans 13 amino acids. Trimming shortened V by 3 bases and J by 4 bases, and 9 bases separated the two germline ends. The CDR3 nucleotides are TGTGCCAGCTCACCCCAAGAGGTCTATGGCTACACCTTC. Its protein product is CASSPQEVYGYTF.

The V call is TRBV23-1, the J call TRBJ1-2; TRBD1 matches at 8 bases. TRBV23-1 is designated an ORF whose function remains uncertain. The V gene end was trimmed by 7 bases and the J gene end by 3 bases; junction bases not matched to a gene: 10. CDR3 length: 15 amino acids. CDR3 bases: TGCGCCAGCACGGGGTCCCTGACAGGGGACTATGGCTACACCTTC. It encodes CASTGSLTGDYGYTF.

V usage is TRBV10-1 and J usage is TRBJ1-4; 7 nucleotides align to TRBD1. With V trimmed by 8 bases and J by 7 bases, 7 bases remained unmatched. The germline gives CDR1 WNHNN, CDR2 SYGVQD (reference sequence). The CDR3 has 13 residues. The CDR3 spells CASRGQESEKLFF. CDR3 bases: TGCGCCAGCCGAGGACAGGAGAGTGAAAAACTGTTTTTT.

The rearrangement uses TRBV5-1 and TRBJ2-1; D may correspond to TRBD1 or TRBD2 (6 bases each). The CDR3 sequence is 13 residues long. From germline, CDR1 is SGHRS and CDR2 YFSETQ. V lost 0 bases and J 8 bases, leaving 9 bases between the germline ends. CDR3: CASSLEGGDEQFF. The CDR3 nucleotides are TGCGCCAGCAGCTTGGAGGGGGGCGATGAGCAGTTCTTC.

The sample holds one count of this clone. The rearrangement links TRBV15 to TRBJ2-3, with 8 bases lining up with TRBD2. The germline gives CDR1 LNHNV, CDR2 YYDKDF (reference sequence). The junction had 8 bases not matched to a gene; V was cut back by 0 bases and J by 9 bases. The CDR3 is 15 residues long. The CDR3 region is CATSRDLVRGATQYF. For the CDR3, the DNA is TGTGCCACCAGCAGAGATCTGGTGCGGGGGGCGACGCAGTATTTT.

The J gene is TRBJ2-5, the V gene TRBV7-9; tentatively, D is TRBD2 (5 bases). CDR1 is SEHNR, CDR2 FQNEAQ, per germline (reference sequence). The CDR3 contains 14 residues. V was trimmed by 0 bases and J by 5 bases, leaving 10 bases between them. CDR3 sequence: CASSLAGQRETQYF. The CDR3 nucleotides read TGTGCCAGCAGCTTAGCGGGCCAGCGGGAGACCCAGTACTTC.

The V call is TRBV6-4, the J call TRBJ2-3; 12 nucleotides align to TRBD2. This CDR3 comprises 17 residues. Germline V lookup: CDR1 MRHNA, CDR2 SNTAGT. The J segment lost 7 bases and the V segment lost 7 bases, leaving 15 bases of the junction unmatched. This CDR3 reads CASTINKLAGGRYTQYF. CDR3 bases: TGTGCCAGCACGATCAACAAACTAGCGGGAGGACGATATACGCAGTATTTT.

CDR3 region: CASSLRRGGTGELFF. In DNA form, the CDR3 reads TGTGCCAGCAGCTTACGCAGGGGCGGTACCGGGGAGCTGTTTTTT. The chain is built from TRBV7-3 and TRBJ2-2; D may be TRBD1 (6 bases). This CDR3 spans 15 amino acids. V was trimmed by 2 bases and J by 5 bases, leaving 12 bases between them. Germline CDR1 SGHTA, CDR2 FQGTGA.

This clone was observed a single time. V usage is TRBV19 and J usage is TRBJ2-3; TRBD1 agrees at 10 bases. From germline, CDR1 is LNHDA and CDR2 SQIVND (reference sequence). V was clipped by 4 bases and J by 4 bases; unmatched bases: 2. The CDR3 extends over 14 amino acids. Here the CDR3 DNA reads TGTGCCAGTAGTAACGGACAGGGGGCAGATACGCAGTATTTT. This codes for CASSNGQGADTQYF. Variable domain in full (rest from reference TRBV19 and TRBJ2-3): DGGITQSPKYLFRKEGQNVTLSCEQNLNHDAMYWYRQDPGQGLRLIYYSQIVNDFQKGDIAEGYSVSREKKESFPLTVTSAQKNPTAFYLCASSNGQGADTQYFGPGTRLTVL.

J is TRBJ2-5 and V is TRBV5-1; D unclear. V was trimmed by 5 bases and J by 3 bases, leaving 8 bases between them. This CDR3 contains 12 residues. Germline V gene sequence: CDR1 SGHRS, CDR2 YFSETQ. CDR3 sequence reads: CASRESEETQYF. In nucleotides, the CDR3 is TGCGCCAGCAGGGAGTCGGAAGAGACCCAGTACTTC.

The chain employs TRBV5-1 and TRBJ2-3; D gene ambiguous. Germline assignment: CDR1 SGHRS and CDR2 YFSETQ. This CDR3 has 15 residues. Trimming took off 0 bases at V and 0 bases at J, with 8 bases between the two ends. The chain's CDR3 is CASSLGHTSTDTQYF. CDR3 DNA: TGCGCCAGCAGCTTGGGGCACACTAGCACAGATACGCAGTATTTT.

The V gene is TRBV29-1, the J gene TRBJ2-1; D is perhaps TRBD1 or TRBD2 (6 bases each). Germline V gene data show CDR1 as SQVTM and CDR2 as ANQGSEA. V lost 6 bases to trimming and J lost 7 bases, with 13 bases between them. This CDR3 region has 12 residues. The CDR3 reads CSVYPGANEQFF. CDR3 nucleotides: TGCAGCGTCTACCCGGGGGCTAATGAGCAGTTCTTC.

This chain joins TRBV5-4 and TRBJ1-3; D uncertain. The ends were cut back, 1 base at V and 4 bases at J, with 9 bases in the middle. The CDR3 runs 14 residues. The germline gives CDR1 SGHNT, CDR2 YYREEE (reference sequence). The CDR3 region is CASSLWGYGNTIYF. In DNA, the CDR3 is TGTGCCAGCAGCTTGTGGGGATACGGAAACACCATATATTTT.

With regard to this clone: Different DNA sequences within this sample yield the same CDR3. The J gene is TRBJ1-2, the V gene TRBV5-1, with 8 bases aligning to TRBD1. V trimming: 2 bases; J trimming: 5 bases; junction bases outside the gene matches: 2. The CDR3 loop spans 13 amino acids. CDR1 is SGHRS, CDR2 YFSETQ, per germline. In nucleotides, the CDR3 is TGCGCCAGCAGCTTCGACAGGGGTTATGGCTACACCTTC. Protein product: CASSFDRGYGYTF.

This rearrangement joins TRBV11-3 to TRBJ2-5; D unclear. V was cut by 5 bases and J by 5 bases, with 12 bases left in between. Germline V gene sequence: CDR1 SGHNT, CDR2 YENEEA. The CDR3 sequence is 13 residues long. CDR3 DNA sequence: TGTGCCAGCAGCCAAGGCCCCGTGGAGACCCAGTACTTC. This sequence encodes CASSQGPVETQYF.